This T cell receptor beta chain stems from a study of T cells after somatic rescue of genetic block. CDR1 and CDR2 from the germline V gene are SGHTA and FQGNSA. V was trimmed by 5 bases and J by 4 bases, leaving 8 bases between them. CDR3 size: 12 residues. Sequenced by immunoSEQ multiplex PCR; TCRdb stores in-frame clones only, minus some. This sample carries 80,000 to 90,000 clones, about nine tenths of them seen once, and the ten largest clones take roughly 1.7%. This clonotype was obtained from a woman under 30. The chain couples TRBV7-2 to TRBJ1-1; D is unclear. Input material: peripheral blood mononuclear cells (PBMCs). The CDR3 spells CASSPGVTEAFF. The CDR3 DNA follows: TGTGCCAGCAGCCCCGGAGTCACTGAAGCTTTCTTT. Together with reference TRBV7-2 and TRBJ1-1, the CDR3 gives the full variable domain: GAGVSQSPSNKVTEKGKDVELRCDPISGHTALYWYRQSLGQGLEFLIYFQGNSAPDKSGLPSDRFSAERTGGSVSTLTIQRTQQEDSAVYLCASSPGVTEAFFGQGTRLTVV.